This T cell receptor beta chain is from a study of cytomegalovirus exposure and HLA in healthy donors. Germline V CDR1 and CDR2: SGHTA, FQGNSA. The CDR3 consists of 15 residues. The V segment lost 5 bases and the J segment 3 bases; nucleotides outside the gene matches: 8. Primers for the PCR totalled 60 Vbeta and 13 Jbeta. Generated by immunoSEQ multiplex PCR, the TCRdb table keeps only in-frame clones and is missing some. The table has some 140,000 clones, approximately 87% seen once. Regarding this clone: No antigen is known for it.

Study conclusions and caveats: Association of some 18,000 TCR beta sequences with HLA alleles was found at 0.05 false discovery rate in a later analysis. Specificity for CMV antigens was confirmed in vitro for a few of the CMV-associated chains. With further analysis later on, most CMV-associated TCR beta chains appeared HLA-restricted.

Sequencing was performed on PBMCs. The V call is TRBV7-2, the J call TRBJ2-3; 7 nucleotides line up with TRBD1. This TCR came from a man between 35 and 55 years old in good health and CMV-seronegative. CDR3 bases: TGTGCCAGCAGCCGGAGGACAGGTCTAACAGATACGCAGTATTTT. Translating it yields CASSRRTGLTDTQYF.